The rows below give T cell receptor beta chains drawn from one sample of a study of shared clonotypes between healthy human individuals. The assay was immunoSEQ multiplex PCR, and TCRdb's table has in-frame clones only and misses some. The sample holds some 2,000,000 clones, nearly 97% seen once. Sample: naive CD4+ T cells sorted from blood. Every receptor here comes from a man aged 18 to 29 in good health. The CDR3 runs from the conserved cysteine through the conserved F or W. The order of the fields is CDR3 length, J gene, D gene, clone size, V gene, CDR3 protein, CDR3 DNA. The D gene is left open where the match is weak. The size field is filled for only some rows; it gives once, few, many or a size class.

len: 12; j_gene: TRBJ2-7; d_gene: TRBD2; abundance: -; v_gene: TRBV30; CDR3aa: CAWTSGSYEQYF; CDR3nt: TGTGCCTGGACTAGCGGCTCCTACGAGCAGTACTTC
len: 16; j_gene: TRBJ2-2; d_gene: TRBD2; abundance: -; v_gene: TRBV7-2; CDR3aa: CASSPWTSGNTGELFF; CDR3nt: TGTGCCAGCAGCCCCTGGACTAGCGGCAACACCGGGGAGCTGTTTTTT
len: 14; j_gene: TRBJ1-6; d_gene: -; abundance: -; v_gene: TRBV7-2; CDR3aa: CASSFKGSRPPLHF; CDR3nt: TGTGCCAGCAGCTTTAAGGGGTCTAGGCCACCCCTCCACTTT
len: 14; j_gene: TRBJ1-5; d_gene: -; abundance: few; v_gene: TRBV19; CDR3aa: CASSRTDSNQPQHF; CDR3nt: TGTGCCAGTAGTAGGACAGATAGCAATCAGCCCCAGCATTTT
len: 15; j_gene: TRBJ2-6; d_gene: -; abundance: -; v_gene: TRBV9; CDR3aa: CASSVRRIGANVLTF; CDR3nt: TGTGCCAGCAGCGTAAGGAGGATTGGGGCCAACGTCCTGACTTTC
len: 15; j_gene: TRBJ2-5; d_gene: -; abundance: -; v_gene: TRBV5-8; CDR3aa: CASSLEPWGRETQYF; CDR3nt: TGTGCCAGCAGCTTGGAACCGTGGGGAAGGGAGACCCAGTACTTC
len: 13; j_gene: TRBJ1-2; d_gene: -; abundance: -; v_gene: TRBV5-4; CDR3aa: CASSLEGRDGYTF; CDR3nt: TGTGCCAGCAGCTTGGAAGGGAGGGATGGCTACACCTTC
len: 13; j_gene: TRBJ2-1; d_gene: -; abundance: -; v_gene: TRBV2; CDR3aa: CASSGSSYNEQFF; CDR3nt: TGTGCCAGCAGTGGCAGTTCCTACAATGAGCAGTTCTTC
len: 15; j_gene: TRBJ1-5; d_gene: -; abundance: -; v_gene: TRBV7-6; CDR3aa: CASSLVAGEYQPQHF; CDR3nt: TGTGCCAGCAGCTTAGTAGCAGGCGAGTATCAGCCCCAGCATTTT
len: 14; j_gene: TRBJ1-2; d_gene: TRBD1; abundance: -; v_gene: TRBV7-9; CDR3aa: CASRTQGAGYGYTF; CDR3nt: TGTGCCAGCAGGACACAGGGGGCGGGTTATGGCTACACCTTC
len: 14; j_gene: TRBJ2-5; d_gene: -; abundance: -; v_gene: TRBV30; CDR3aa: CAWSVLRTGRTQYF; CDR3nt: TGTGCCTGGAGTGTACTTAGGACGGGACGGACCCAGTACTTC
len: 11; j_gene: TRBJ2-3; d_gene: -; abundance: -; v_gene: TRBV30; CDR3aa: CAWRDGEAQYF; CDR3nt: TGTGCCTGGAGGGACGGGGAGGCGCAGTATTTT
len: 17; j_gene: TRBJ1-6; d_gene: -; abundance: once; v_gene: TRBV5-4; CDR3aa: CASSLGTSSSYNSPLHF; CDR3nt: TGTGCCAGCAGCTTAGGCACCTCGAGCTCCTATAATTCACCCCTCCACTTT
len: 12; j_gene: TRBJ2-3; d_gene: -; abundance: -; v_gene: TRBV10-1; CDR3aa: CASSLRGDTQYF; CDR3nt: TGCGCCAGCAGCCTTAGGGGGGATACGCAGTATTTT
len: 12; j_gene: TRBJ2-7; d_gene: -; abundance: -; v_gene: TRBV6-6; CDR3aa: CASSRSTYEQYF; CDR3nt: TGTGCCAGCAGTCGTTCAACCTACGAGCAGTACTTC
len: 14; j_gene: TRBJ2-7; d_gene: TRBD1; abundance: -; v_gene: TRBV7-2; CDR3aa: CASSSDRGSNEQYF; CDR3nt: TGTGCCAGCAGCTCGGACAGGGGAAGCAACGAGCAGTACTTC
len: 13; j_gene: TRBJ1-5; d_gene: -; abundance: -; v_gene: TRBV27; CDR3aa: CASSLKGHQPQHF; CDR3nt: TGTGCCAGCAGTTTAAAAGGGCATCAGCCCCAGCATTTT
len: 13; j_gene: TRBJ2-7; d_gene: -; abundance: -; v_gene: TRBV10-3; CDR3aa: CAISETSGLEQYF; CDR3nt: TGTGCCATCAGTGAGACCTCGGGACTGGAGCAGTACTTC
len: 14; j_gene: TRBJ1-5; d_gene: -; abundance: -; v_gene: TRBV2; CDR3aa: CASSEAGGEQPQHF; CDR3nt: TGTGCCAGCAGTGAAGCTGGGGGTGAGCAGCCCCAGCATTTT
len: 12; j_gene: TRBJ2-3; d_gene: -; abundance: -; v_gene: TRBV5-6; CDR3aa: CASSLSTDTQYF; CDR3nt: TGTGCCAGCAGCTTGAGCACAGATACGCAGTATTTT
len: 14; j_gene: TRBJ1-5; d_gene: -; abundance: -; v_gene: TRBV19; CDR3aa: CASSITGDGQPQHF; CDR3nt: TGTGCCAGTAGTATAACTGGGGACGGGCAGCCCCAGCATTTT
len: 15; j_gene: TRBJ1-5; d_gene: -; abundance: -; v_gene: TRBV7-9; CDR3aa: CASSFSDRSNQPQHF; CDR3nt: TGTGCCAGCAGCTTTAGTGACAGGTCCAATCAGCCCCAGCATTTT
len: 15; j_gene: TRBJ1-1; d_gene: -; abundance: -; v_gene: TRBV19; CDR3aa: CASSISGGRRTEAFF; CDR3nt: TGTGCCAGTAGTATAAGCGGGGGGCGGCGGACTGAAGCTTTCTTT
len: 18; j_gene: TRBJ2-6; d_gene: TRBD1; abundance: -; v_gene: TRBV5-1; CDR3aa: CASSFSGTGGAGANVLTF; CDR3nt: TGCGCCAGCAGCTTTTCCGGGACAGGGGGCGCTGGGGCCAACGTCCTGACTTTC
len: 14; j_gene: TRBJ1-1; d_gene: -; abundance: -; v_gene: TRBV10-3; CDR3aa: CAISAGQMNTEAFF; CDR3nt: TGTGCCATCAGTGCTGGACAGATGAACACTGAAGCTTTCTTT
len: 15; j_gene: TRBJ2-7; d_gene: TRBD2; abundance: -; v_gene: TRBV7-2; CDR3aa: CASSLWRLAGDEQYF; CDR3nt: TGTGCCAGCAGCTTATGGCGACTAGCGGGAGACGAGCAGTACTTC
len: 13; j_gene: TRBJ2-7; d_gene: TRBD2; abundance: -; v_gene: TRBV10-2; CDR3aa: CASSEGLAGAQYF; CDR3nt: TGCGCCAGCAGTGAAGGTCTAGCGGGAGCGCAGTACTTC
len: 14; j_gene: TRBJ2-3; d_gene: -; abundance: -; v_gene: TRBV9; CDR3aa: CASSQSQGTDTQYF; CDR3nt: TGTGCCAGCAGCCAAAGCCAGGGGACAGATACGCAGTATTTT
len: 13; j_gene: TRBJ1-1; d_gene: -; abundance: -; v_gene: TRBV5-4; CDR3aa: CASSLGVNTEAFF; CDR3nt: TGTGCCAGCAGTTTAGGGGTGAACACTGAAGCTTTCTTT
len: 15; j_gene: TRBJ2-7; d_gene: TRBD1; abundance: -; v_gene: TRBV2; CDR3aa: CASMRTGQGLHEQYF; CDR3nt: TGTGCCAGCATGCGAACGGGACAGGGGTTACACGAGCAGTACTTC
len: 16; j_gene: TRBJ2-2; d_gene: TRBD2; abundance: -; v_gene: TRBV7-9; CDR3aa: CASPGLAGVYTGELFF; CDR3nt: TGTGCCAGTCCGGGACTAGCGGGAGTCTACACCGGGGAGCTGTTTTTT
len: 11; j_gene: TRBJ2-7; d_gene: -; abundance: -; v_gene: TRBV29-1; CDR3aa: CSVEGGGEQYF; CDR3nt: TGCAGCGTTGAAGGGGGCGGAGAGCAGTACTTC
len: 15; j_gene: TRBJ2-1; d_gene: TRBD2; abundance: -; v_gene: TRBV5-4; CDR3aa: CASSLPGGSYNEQFF; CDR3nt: TGTGCCAGCAGCTTGCCGGGGGGAAGTTACAATGAGCAGTTCTTC
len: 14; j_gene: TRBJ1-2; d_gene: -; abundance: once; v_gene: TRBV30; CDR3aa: CAWSSPPVERGYTF; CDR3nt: TGTGCCTGGAGCTCCCCCCCGGTGGAGCGGGGCTACACCTTC
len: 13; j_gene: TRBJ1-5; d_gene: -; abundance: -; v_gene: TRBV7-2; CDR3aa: CASSLQRNQPQHF; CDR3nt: TGTGCCAGCAGCTTACAGCGGAATCAGCCCCAGCATTTT
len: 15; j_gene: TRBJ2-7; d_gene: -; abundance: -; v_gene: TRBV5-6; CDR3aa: CASSLPSYKAYEQYF; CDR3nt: TGTGCCAGCAGCTTACCGTCATACAAAGCTTACGAGCAGTACTTC
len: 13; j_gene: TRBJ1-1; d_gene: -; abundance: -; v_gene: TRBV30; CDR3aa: CAWRRQKNTEAFF; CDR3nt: TGTGCCTGGCGCCGACAGAAGAACACTGAAGCTTTCTTT
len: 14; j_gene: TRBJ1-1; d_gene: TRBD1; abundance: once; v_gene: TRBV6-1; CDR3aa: CASRGEQGGTEAFF; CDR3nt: TGTGCCAGCAGGGGGGAACAGGGGGGCACTGAAGCTTTCTTT
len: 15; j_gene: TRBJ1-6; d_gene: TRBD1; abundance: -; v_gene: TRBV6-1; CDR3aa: CASSEEGQGNSPLHF; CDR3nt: TGTGCCAGCAGTGAAGAGGGACAGGGTAATTCACCCCTCCACTTT
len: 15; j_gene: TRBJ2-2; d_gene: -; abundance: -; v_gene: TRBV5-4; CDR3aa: CASSLATKNTGELFF; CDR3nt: TGTGCCAGCAGCTTGGCCACGAAGAACACCGGGGAGCTGTTTTTT
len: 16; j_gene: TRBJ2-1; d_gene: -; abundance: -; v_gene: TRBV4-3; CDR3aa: CASSPPGSTSYNEQFF; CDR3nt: TGCGCCAGCAGCCCGCCCGGGTCAACGTCCTACAATGAGCAGTTCTTC
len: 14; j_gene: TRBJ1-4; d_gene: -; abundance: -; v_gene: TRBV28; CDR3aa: CASSRPSGDEKLFF; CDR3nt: TGTGCCAGCAGCCGGCCTTCCGGGGATGAAAAACTGTTTTTT
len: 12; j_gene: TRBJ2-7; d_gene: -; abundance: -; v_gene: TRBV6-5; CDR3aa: CASSRVGGEQYF; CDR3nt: TGTGCCAGCAGCCGAGTAGGGGGCGAGCAGTACTTC
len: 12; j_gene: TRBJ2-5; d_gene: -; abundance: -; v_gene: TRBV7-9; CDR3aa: CASSYGQETQYF; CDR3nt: TGTGCCAGCAGCTACGGGCAAGAGACCCAGTACTTC
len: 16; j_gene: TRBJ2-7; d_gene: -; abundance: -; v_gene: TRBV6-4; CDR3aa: CASSDSKGGAGHEQYF; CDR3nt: TGTGCCAGCAGTGACTCAAAAGGGGGTGCAGGGCACGAGCAGTACTTC
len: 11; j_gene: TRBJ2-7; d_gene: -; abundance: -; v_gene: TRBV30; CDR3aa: CACSGAYEQYF; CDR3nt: TGTGCCTGCTCGGGGGCCTACGAGCAGTACTTC
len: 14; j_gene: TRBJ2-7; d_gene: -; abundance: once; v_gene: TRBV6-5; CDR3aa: CASSSQGGPYEQYF; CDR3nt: TGTGCCAGCAGTTCACAGGGAGGTCCCTACGAGCAGTACTTC
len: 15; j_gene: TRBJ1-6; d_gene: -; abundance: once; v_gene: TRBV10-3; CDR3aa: CAISEQGVRNSPLHF; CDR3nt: TGTGCCATCAGTGAGCAAGGGGTTAGGAATTCACCCCTCCACTTT
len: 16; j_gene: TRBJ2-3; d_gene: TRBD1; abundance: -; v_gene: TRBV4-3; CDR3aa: CASSRNRGISTDTQYF; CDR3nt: TGCGCCAGCAGCCGGAACAGGGGGATTAGCACAGATACGCAGTATTTT
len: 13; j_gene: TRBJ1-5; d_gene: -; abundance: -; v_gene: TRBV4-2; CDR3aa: CASSQLWDNPQHF; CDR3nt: TGTGCCAGCAGCCAACTCTGGGACAACCCCCAGCATTTT
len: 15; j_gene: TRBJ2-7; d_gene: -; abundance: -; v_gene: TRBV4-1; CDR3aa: CASSQDQLGTYEQYF; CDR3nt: TGCGCCAGCAGCCAAGACCAACTAGGTACCTACGAGCAGTACTTC
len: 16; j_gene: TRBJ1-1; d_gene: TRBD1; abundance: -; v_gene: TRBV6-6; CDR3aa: CASSYSLDRVGDEAFF; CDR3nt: TGTGCCAGCAGTTACTCCCTCGACAGGGTTGGGGATGAAGCTTTCTTT
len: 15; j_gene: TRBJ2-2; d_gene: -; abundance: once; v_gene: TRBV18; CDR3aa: CASSPRTANTGELFF; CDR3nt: TGTGCCAGCTCACCAAGGACAGCGAACACCGGGGAGCTGTTTTTT
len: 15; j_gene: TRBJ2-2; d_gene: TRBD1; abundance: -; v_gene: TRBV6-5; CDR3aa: CASSQGQGDTGELFF; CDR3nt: TGTGCCAGCAGTCAGGGACAGGGTGACACCGGGGAGCTGTTTTTT